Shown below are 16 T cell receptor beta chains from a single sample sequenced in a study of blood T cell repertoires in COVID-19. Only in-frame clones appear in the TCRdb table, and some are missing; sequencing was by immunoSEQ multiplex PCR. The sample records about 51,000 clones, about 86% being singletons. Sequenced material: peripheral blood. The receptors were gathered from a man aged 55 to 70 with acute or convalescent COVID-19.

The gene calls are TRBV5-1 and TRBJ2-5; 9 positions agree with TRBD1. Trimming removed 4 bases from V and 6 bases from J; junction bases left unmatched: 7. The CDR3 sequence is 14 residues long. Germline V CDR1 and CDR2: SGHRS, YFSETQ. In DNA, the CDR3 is TGCGCCAGCAGCCTGGGACAGGGAGGAAAGACCCAGTACTTC. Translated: CASSLGQGGKTQYF.

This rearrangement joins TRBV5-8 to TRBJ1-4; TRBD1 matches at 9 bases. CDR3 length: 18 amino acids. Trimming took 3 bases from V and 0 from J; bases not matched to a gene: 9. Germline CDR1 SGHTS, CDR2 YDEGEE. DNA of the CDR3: TGTGCCAGCAGCTCCGGGACAGGGTTCTCTTCAACTAATGAAAAACTGTTTTTT. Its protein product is CASSSGTGFSSTNEKLFF.

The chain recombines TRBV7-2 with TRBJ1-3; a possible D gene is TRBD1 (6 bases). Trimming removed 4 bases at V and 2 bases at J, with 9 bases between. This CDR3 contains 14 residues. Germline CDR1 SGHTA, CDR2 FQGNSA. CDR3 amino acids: CASSWSGAGNTIYF. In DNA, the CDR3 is TGTGCCAGCAGCTGGTCAGGGGCTGGAAACACCATATATTTT.

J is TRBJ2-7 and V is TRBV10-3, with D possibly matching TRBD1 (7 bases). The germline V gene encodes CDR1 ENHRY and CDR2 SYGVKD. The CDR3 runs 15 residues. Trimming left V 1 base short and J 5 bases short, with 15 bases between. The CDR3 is CAISEFGQGGDEQYF. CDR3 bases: TGTGCCATCAGTGAGTTTGGGCAGGGGGGCGACGAGCAGTACTTC.

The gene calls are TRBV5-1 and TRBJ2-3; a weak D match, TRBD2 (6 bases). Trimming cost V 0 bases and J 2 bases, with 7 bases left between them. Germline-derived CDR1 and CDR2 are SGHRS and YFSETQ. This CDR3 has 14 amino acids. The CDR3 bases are TGCGCCAGCAGCTTGGCGGGGGTCACAGATACGCAGTATTTT. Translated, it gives CASSLAGVTDTQYF.

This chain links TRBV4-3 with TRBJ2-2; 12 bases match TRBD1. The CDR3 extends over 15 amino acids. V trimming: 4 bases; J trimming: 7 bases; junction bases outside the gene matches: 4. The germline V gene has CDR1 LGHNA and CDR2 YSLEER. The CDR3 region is CASSPGQGAGGELFF. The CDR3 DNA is TGCGCCAGCAGCCCGGGACAGGGGGCCGGCGGGGAGCTGTTTTTT.

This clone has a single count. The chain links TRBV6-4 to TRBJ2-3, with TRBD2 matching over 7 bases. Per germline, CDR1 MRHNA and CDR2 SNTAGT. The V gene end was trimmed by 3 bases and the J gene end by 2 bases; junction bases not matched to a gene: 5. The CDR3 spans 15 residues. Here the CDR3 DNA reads TGTGCCAGCAGTGAAACAGCGGGGTCCACAGATACGCAGTATTTT. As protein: CASSETAGSTDTQYF.

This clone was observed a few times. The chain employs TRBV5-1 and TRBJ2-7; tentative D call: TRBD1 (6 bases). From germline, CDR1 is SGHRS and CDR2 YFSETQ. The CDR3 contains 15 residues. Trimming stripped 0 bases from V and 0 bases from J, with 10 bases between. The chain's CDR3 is CASSLDGQSSYEQYF. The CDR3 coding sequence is TGCGCCAGCAGCTTGGACGGACAGAGCTCCTACGAGCAGTACTTC.

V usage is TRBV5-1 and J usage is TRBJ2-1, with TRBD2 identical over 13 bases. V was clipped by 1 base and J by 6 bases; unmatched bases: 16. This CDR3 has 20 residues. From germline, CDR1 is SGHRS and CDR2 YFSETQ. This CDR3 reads CASSLMGLAGLLERSNEQFF. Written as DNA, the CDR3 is TGCGCCAGCAGCTTGATGGGACTAGCGGGATTATTGGAGCGCAGCAATGAGCAGTTCTTC.

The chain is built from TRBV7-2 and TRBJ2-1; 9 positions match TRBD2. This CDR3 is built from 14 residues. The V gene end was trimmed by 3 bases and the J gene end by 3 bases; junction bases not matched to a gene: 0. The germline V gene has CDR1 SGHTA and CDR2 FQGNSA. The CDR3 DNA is TGTGCCAGCAGCTTTAGCGGGAGCTACAATGAGCAGTTCTTC. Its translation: CASSFSGSYNEQFF.

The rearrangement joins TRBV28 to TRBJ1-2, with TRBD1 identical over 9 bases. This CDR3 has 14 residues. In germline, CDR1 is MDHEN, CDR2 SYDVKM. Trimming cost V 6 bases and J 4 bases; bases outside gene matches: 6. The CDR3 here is CASRQTGGGYGYTF. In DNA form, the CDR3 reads TGTGCCAGCAGACAAACAGGGGGCGGCTATGGCTACACCTTC.

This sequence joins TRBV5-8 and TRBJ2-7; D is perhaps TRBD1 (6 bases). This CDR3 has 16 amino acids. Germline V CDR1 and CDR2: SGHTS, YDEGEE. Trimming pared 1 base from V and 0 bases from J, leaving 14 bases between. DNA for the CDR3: TGTGCCAGCAGCTTGCTGGGGGCTACATTCTCCTACGAGCAGTACTTC. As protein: CASSLLGATFSYEQYF.

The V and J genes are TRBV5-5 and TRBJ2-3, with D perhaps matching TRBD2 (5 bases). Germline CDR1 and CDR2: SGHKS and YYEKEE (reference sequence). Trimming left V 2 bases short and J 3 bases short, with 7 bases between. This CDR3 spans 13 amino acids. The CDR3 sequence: CASSLRGTDTQYF. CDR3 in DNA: TGTGCCAGCAGCTTACGAGGGACAGATACGCAGTATTTT.

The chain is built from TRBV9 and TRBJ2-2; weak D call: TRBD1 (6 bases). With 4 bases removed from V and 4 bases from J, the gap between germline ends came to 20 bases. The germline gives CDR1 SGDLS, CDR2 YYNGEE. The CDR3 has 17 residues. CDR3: CASSPPLMGARTGELFF. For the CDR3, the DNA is TGTGCCAGCAGCCCCCCCCTAATGGGGGCGCGCACCGGGGAGCTGTTTTTT. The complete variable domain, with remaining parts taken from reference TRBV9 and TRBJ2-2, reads DSGVTQTPKHLITATGQRVTLRCSPRSGDLSVYWYQQSLDQGLQFLIQYYNGEERAKGNILERFSAQQFPDLHSELNLSSLELGDSALYFCASSPPLMGARTGELFFGEGSRLTVL.

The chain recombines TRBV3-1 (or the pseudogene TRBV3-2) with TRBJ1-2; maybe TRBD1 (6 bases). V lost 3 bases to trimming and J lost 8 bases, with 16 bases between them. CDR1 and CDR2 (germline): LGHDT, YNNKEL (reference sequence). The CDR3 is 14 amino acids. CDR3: CASSQASGVGGYTF. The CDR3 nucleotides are TGTGCCAGCAGCCAGGCCTCAGGGGTCGGCGGCTACACCTTC.

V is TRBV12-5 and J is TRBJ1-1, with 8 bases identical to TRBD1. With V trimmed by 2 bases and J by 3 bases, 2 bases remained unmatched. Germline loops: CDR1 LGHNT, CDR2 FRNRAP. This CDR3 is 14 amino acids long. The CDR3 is CASGLSGGYTEAFF. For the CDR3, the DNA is TGTGCTAGTGGTTTGTCAGGGGGCTACACTGAAGCTTTCTTT. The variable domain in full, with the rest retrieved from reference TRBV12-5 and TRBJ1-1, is DARVTQTPRHKVTEMGQEVTMRCQPILGHNTVFWYRQTMMQGLELLAYFRNRAPLDDSGMPKDRFSAEMPDATLATLKIQPSEPRDSAVYFCASGLSGGYTEAFFGQGTRLTVV.